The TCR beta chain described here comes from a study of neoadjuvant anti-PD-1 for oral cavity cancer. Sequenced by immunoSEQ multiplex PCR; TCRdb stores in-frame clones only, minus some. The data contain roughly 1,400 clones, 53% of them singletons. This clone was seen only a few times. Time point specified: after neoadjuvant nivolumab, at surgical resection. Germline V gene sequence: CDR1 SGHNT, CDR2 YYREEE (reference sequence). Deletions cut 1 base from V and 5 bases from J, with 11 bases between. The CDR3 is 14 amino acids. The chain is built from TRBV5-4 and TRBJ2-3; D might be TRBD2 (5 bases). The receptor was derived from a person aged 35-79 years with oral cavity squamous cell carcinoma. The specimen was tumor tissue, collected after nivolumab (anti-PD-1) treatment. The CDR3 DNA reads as TGTGCCAGCAGCTTGCAAGGAGGTGGAGATACGCAGTATTTT. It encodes CASSLQGGGDTQYF.